The clone carrying this TCR beta chain was seen at least ten times. Trimming removed 10 bases from V and 3 bases from J, with 9 bases in between. Germline CDR1 reads MNHNS; CDR2 reads SASEGT. CDR3 length: 12 amino acids. These data come from a study of T cells in Graves' hyperthyroidism and ophthalmopathy. Researchers took RNA transcripts and amplified the TCR beta CDR3 regions from them. Researchers ran a first-round RT-PCR on the TCR CDR3 using the HTBI primer set. Using its own MiXCR run on the multiplex PCR reads, TCRdb lists one record per CDR3 protein. The sample records hundreds of thousands of distinct CDR3 sequences, under 30% being singletons.

This receptor was obtained from a man between 35 and 55 years old with Graves' hyperthyroidism that later progressed to Graves' ophthalmopathy. The sample taken for sequencing was blood. The chain links TRBV6-1 to TRBJ2-2; no reliable D call. CDR3 protein: CAITVYTGELFF. The CDR3, as DNA: TGTGCCATCACAGTGTACACCGGGGAGCTGTTTTTT.